These 23 T cell receptor beta chains were sequenced from one sample in a study of blood T cell repertoires in COVID-19. Sequenced by immunoSEQ multiplex PCR; TCRdb stores in-frame clones only, minus some. This table has 50,000 or so clones, approximately 95% appearing once. Material for sequencing was peripheral blood. Every receptor here comes from a man aged 60 to 69 with COVID-19, enrolled during active disease.

The J gene is TRBJ1-3, the V gene TRBV5-4; no clear D. Germline values: CDR1 SGHNT, CDR2 YYREEE (reference sequence). This CDR3 is built from 15 residues. Trimming took off 2 bases at V and 0 bases at J, with 9 bases between the two ends. For the CDR3, the DNA is TGTGCCAGCAGCTTTGCACAGTCCTCTGGAAACACCATATATTTT. Translation gives CASSFAQSSGNTIYF.

The chain links TRBV7-8 to TRBJ1-3; tentative D call: TRBD1 (5 bases). The germline V gene encodes CDR1 SGHVS and CDR2 FQNEAQ. There are 16 residues in the CDR3. V lost 0 bases, J lost 0 bases, and 9 bases lay in between. The CDR3 loop reads CASSLAGGDSGNTIYF. CDR3 DNA sequence: TGTGCCAGCAGCTTAGCGGGGGGGGACTCTGGAAACACCATATATTTT.

V gene TRBV5-1 combines with J gene TRBJ1-4, with D maybe TRBD1 (5 bases). CDR1 and CDR2 from the germline V gene are SGHRS and YFSETQ. This CDR3 contains 16 residues. Deletions cut 4 bases from V and 0 bases from J, with 13 bases between. In DNA, the CDR3 is TGCGCCAGCAGCCCCCGACAGTATTCAACTAATGAAAAACTGTTTTTT. Translated: CASSPRQYSTNEKLFF.

The chain recombines TRBV5-4 with TRBJ1-6; 7 bases agree with TRBD1. The ends lost 4 bases at V and 9 bases at J; junction bases unmatched: 7. Germline CDR1 and CDR2: SGHNT and YYREEE (reference sequence). The CDR3 extends over 14 amino acids. CDR3 sequence reads: CASSPTGSRSPLHF. CDR3 coding DNA: TGTGCCAGCAGCCCGACAGGGTCGCGTTCACCCCTCCACTTT. The whole variable domain, filled in from reference TRBV5-4 and TRBJ1-6, reads ETGVTQSPTHLIKTRGQQVTLRCSSQSGHNTVSWYQQALGQGPQFIFQYYREEENGRGNFPPRFSGLQFPNYSSELNVNALELDDSALYLCASSPTGSRSPLHFGNGTRLTVT.

The chain combines TRBV9 with TRBJ1-2; the match to TRBD1 covers 8 bases. This CDR3 has 17 amino acids. The V gene end was trimmed by 0 bases and the J gene end by 1 base; junction bases not matched to a gene: 8. Germline loops: CDR1 SGDLS, CDR2 YYNGEE. This chain's CDR3 is CASSVGSGGSVNYGYTF. The CDR3 coding sequence is TGTGCCAGCAGCGTAGGGTCAGGGGGCAGCGTTAACTATGGCTACACCTTC.

This clone was recorded once. The V call is TRBV7-6, the J call TRBJ1-5, with 8 bases aligning to TRBD1. Germline V gene sequence: CDR1 SGHVS, CDR2 FNYEAQ. This CDR3 comprises 16 residues. With V trimmed by 5 bases and J by 0 bases, 6 bases remained unmatched. Written as DNA, the CDR3 is TGTGCCAGCAGCCTGGGACAGGATCATAGCAATCAGCCCCAGCATTTT. Its protein product is CASSLGQDHSNQPQHF.

In DNA form, the CDR3 reads TGTGCCAGCAGCGGGAGAGGACTAGCCTCTGAGCAGTTCTTC. It specifies CASSGRGLASEQFF. The gene calls are TRBV7-2 and TRBJ2-1; 8 nucleotides line up with TRBD2. The junction had 9 bases not matched to a gene; V was cut back by 5 bases and J by 9 bases. Germline V gene data show CDR1 as SGHTA and CDR2 as FQGNSA. The CDR3 is 14 residues long.

The rearrangement links TRBV11-2 to TRBJ1-3; D is perhaps TRBD1 (6 bases). V lost 5 bases and J 4 bases, leaving 9 bases between the germline ends. Per the germline V gene, CDR1 is SGHAT and CDR2 is FQNNGV. The CDR3 is made up of 13 amino acids. The CDR3 DNA is TGTGCCAGCAGCCAGGACAGAGGAAACACCATATATTTT. Translation gives CASSQDRGNTIYF.

The chain couples TRBV5-1 to TRBJ1-2; 7 bases match TRBD1. The V gene's germline CDR1 is SGHRS and CDR2 YFSETQ. The CDR3 extends over 15 amino acids. Losses at the gene ends were 7 bases for V and 4 bases for J; bases not matched to a gene: 13. The CDR3 is CASSTGMGDGYGYTF. The CDR3 DNA sequence: TGCGCCAGCTCGACAGGGATGGGCGACGGCTATGGCTACACCTTC.

The chain employs TRBV10-1 and TRBJ2-2, with a weak D call TRBD1 (5 bases). CDR1 is WNHNN and CDR2 is SYGVQD in the germline V gene (reference sequence). The CDR3 loop spans 13 amino acids. V was trimmed by 2 bases and J by 6 bases, leaving 7 bases between them. The CDR3 DNA reads TGCGCCAGCAGTGAGCAGGGATCCGGGGAGCTGTTTTTT. It codes for CASSEQGSGELFF.

The V gene is TRBV3-1 (or the pseudogene TRBV3-2), the J gene TRBJ2-3; 7 nucleotides agree with TRBD2. CDR3 size: 18 residues. Germline V gene data show CDR1 as LGHDT and CDR2 as YNNKEL (reference sequence). V gave up 0 bases and J gave up 1 base; unmatched junction bases: 10. The CDR3 DNA reads as TGTGCCAGCAGCCAAGATAGTGGGGCGGGAGTAGGCACAGATACGCAGTATTTT. It yields the protein CASSQDSGAGVGTDTQYF.

V and J are TRBV9 and TRBJ1-1; no clear D gene. Germline V gene lookup returns CDR1 SGDLS and CDR2 YYNGEE. The CDR3 loop spans 13 amino acids. Trimming removed 0 bases from V and 4 bases from J, with 7 bases in between. CDR3: CASSVDSRTEAFF. The CDR3 region has the DNA TGTGCCAGCAGCGTAGACAGCCGCACTGAAGCTTTCTTT.

This clone appeared once. This rearrangement joins TRBV15 to TRBJ2-1; 7 bases line up with TRBD1. V trimming: 2 bases; J trimming: 3 bases; junction bases outside the gene matches: 7. Germline CDR1 is LNHNV and CDR2 is YYDKDF (reference sequence). The CDR3 is 16 residues long. The CDR3 reads CATSRTDRASYNEQFF. CDR3 sequence (DNA): TGTGCCACCAGCAGAACTGACAGGGCAAGCTACAATGAGCAGTTCTTC.

This clone was seen just once. The genes are TRBV7-8 and TRBJ1-2; no firm D call. Germline lookup yields CDR1 SGHVS and CDR2 FQNEAQ. CDR3 length: 13 residues. Trimming shortened V by 4 bases and J by 10 bases, and 16 bases separated the two germline ends. The CDR3 protein is CASSSSSAVLYTF. As DNA, the CDR3 is TGTGCCAGCAGCTCGAGCTCGGCGGTTCTCTACACCTTC.

This clone was detected only once. The rearrangement joins TRBV10-3 to TRBJ2-1; 7 bases line up with TRBD1. The length of the CDR3 is 16 residues. Trimming cost V 0 bases and J 3 bases; bases outside gene matches: 5. CDR1 and CDR2 (germline): ENHRY, SYGVKD. The CDR3 sequence: CAISESTGTLYNEQFF. CDR3 coding DNA: TGTGCCATCAGTGAGTCGACAGGGACCCTCTACAATGAGCAGTTCTTC.

The V call is TRBV5-4, the J call TRBJ2-5; TRBD1 matches 10 bases. Germline lookup yields CDR1 SGHNT and CDR2 YYREEE (reference sequence). This CDR3 spans 16 amino acids. Trimming cost V 0 bases and J 3 bases; bases outside gene matches: 5. Here the CDR3 DNA reads TGTGCCAGCAGCTTGGGCCCGGGACAGGGGAAAGAGACCCAGTACTTC. It translates to CASSLGPGQGKETQYF.

The rearrangement joins TRBV19 to TRBJ1-5, with D possibly matching TRBD1 (5 bases). Germline CDR1 LNHDA, CDR2 SQIVND (reference sequence). Trimming took 5 bases from V and 4 from J, leaving 15 bases between them. The CDR3 runs to 15 residues. The CDR3 spells CASSPRQFTNQPQHF. CDR3 coding DNA: TGTGCCAGTAGTCCTCGACAGTTTACGAATCAGCCCCAGCATTTT.

The chain employs TRBV4-3 and TRBJ1-2, with no clear D. The CDR3 totals 16 residues. The V gene lost 0 bases and the J gene lost 4 bases, with 15 bases spanning the gap. Germline-derived CDR1 and CDR2 are LGHNA and YSLEER. The CDR3 nucleotides read TGCGCCAGCAGCCAAGAGGGCAGGCAGAGTTCCTATGGCTACACCTTC. Translating it yields CASSQEGRQSSYGYTF.

The gene calls are TRBV28 and TRBJ2-7, with TRBD2 matching over 10 bases. The CDR3 is made up of 14 amino acids. Germline values: CDR1 MDHEN, CDR2 SYDVKM. The ends lost 4 bases at V and 0 bases at J; junction bases unmatched: 0. CDR3 residues: CASSSSGSSYEQYF. The CDR3 DNA is TGTGCCAGCAGTTCTAGCGGGAGCTCCTACGAGCAGTACTTC. Full variable domain (rest looked up from reference TRBV28 and TRBJ2-7): DVKVTQSSRYLVKRTGEKVFLECVQDMDHENMFWYRQDPGLGLRLIYFSYDVKMKEKGDIPEGYSVSREKKERFSLILESASTNQTSMYLCASSSSGSSYEQYFGPGTRLTVT.

The V and J genes are TRBV4-1 and TRBJ2-2, with 7 bases aligning to TRBD2. This CDR3 contains 15 residues. V lost 1 base and J lost 4; bases outside the gene matches: 3. Germline V gene data show CDR1 as MGHRA and CDR2 as YSYEKL. This CDR3 is CASSQGRETTGELFF. CDR3 bases: TGCGCCAGCAGCCAAGGGCGGGAGACCACCGGGGAGCTGTTTTTT.

This rearrangement joins TRBV12-3 or TRBV12-4 to TRBJ2-7, with D unclear. Between the trimmed V and J ends, which lost 3 bases and 8 bases, there was a span of 11 bases. CDR3 length: 12 amino acids. CDR3 in amino acids: CASSFARNKQYF. In nucleotides, the CDR3 is TGTGCCAGCAGTTTCGCCAGAAACAAGCAGTACTTC.

This clone occurred once. The CDR3 bases are TGCGCCAGCAGCCAAGAGCGCCAGGTCTACGAGCAGTACTTC. Encoded protein: CASSQERQVYEQYF. The V gene is TRBV4-1, the J gene TRBJ2-7; D unresolved. Germline loops: CDR1 MGHRA, CDR2 YSYEKL. The CDR3 consists of 14 residues. Trimming pared 0 bases from V and 3 bases from J, leaving 9 bases between.

The chain uses TRBV5-6 and TRBJ2-7; D perhaps matches TRBD2 (5 bases). CDR1 and CDR2 (germline): SGHDT, YYEEEE. There are 16 residues in the CDR3. V lost 0 bases to trimming and J lost 4 bases, with 17 bases between them. The CDR3 protein is CASSLGGWGLPYEQYF. The CDR3 DNA reads as TGTGCCAGCAGCTTGGGAGGGTGGGGTTTGCCATACGAGCAGTACTTC.